This T cell receptor beta chain originates from a study of shared clonotypes between healthy human individuals. V was trimmed by 3 bases and J by 0 bases, leaving 2 bases between them. The CDR3 is 13 amino acids. Germline-derived CDR1 and CDR2 are SGHNT and YENEEA. Positive CCR7 selection of CD45RO-negative cells yielded the naive CD8 cells, and terminally differentiated effector memory CD45RA+ cells were excluded. Profiling relied on immunoSEQ multiplex PCR, and the TCRdb table lists in-frame clones only, not all of them. The repertoire holds hundreds of thousands of clones, with around 96% as singletons.

The source is a man aged 25-45 years in good health. The gene calls are TRBV11-3 and TRBJ2-2; D remains unclear. Input material: naive CD8+ T cells sorted from blood. CDR3 in DNA: TGTGCCAGCAGCTTGGCGAACACCGGGGAGCTGTTTTTT. Protein product: CASSLANTGELFF.